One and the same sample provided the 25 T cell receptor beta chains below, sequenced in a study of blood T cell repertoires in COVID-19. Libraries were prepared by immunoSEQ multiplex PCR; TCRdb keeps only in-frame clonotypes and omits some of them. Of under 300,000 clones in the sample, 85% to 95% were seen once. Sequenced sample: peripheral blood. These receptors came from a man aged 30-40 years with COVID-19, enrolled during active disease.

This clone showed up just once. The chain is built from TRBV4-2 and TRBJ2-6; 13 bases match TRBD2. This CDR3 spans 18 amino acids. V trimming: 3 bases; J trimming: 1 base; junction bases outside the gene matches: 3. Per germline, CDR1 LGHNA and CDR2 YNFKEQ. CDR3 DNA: TGTGCCAGCAGCCACAGACTAGCGGGGGGTTCTGGGGCCAACGTCCTGACTTTC. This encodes CASSHRLAGGSGANVLTF.

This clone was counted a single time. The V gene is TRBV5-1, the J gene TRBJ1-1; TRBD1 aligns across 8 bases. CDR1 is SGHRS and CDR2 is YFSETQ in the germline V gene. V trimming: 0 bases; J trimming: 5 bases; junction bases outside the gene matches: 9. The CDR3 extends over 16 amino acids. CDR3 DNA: TGCGCCAGCAGCTTGGTAGGACAGGGTCCTGTGACTGAAGCTTTCTTT. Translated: CASSLVGQGPVTEAFF.

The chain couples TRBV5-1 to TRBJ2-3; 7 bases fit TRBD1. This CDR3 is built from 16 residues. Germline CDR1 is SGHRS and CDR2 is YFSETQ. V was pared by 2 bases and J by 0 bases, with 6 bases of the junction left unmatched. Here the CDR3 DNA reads TGCGCCAGCAGCTTAAGGGGGCGCTCTAGCACAGATACGCAGTATTTT. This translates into CASSLRGRSSTDTQYF.

CDR3 in DNA: TGTGCCAGTAGGGGACAGGGGGGCAATGAGCAGTTCTTC. Its translation is CASRGQGGNEQFF. The rearrangement joins TRBV19 to TRBJ2-1; 11 bases fit TRBD1. Trimming at V came to 6 bases and at J to 6 bases, leaving 1 base not matched to a gene. CDR1 and CDR2 (germline): LNHDA, SQIVND (reference sequence). The CDR3 is 13 residues long.

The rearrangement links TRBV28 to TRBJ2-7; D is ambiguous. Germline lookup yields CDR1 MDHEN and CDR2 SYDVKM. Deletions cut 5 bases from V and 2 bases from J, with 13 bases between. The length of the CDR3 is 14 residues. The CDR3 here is CASSPVDKTYEQYF. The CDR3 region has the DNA TGTGCCAGCAGTCCCGTCGACAAGACCTACGAGCAGTACTTC.

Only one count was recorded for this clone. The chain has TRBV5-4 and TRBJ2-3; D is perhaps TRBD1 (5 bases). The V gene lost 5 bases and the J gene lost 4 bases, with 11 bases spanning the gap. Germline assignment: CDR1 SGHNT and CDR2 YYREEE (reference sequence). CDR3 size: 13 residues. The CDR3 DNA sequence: TGTGCCAGCAGGCCCCAGGGTGCAGATACGCAGTATTTT. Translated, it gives CASRPQGADTQYF.

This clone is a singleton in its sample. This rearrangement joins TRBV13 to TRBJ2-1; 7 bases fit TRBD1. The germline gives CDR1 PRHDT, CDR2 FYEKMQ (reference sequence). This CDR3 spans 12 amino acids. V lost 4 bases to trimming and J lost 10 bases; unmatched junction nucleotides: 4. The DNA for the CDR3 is TGTGCCAGCAGCTCGCTGGACAGGGAGCAGTTCTTC. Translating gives CASSSLDREQFF.

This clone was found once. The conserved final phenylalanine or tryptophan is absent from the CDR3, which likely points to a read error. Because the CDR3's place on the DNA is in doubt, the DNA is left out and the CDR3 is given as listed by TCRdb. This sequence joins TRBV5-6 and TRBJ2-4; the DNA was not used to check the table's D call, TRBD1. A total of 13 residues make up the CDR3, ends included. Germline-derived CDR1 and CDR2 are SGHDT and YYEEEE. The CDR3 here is CASSFCSWTGTNI.

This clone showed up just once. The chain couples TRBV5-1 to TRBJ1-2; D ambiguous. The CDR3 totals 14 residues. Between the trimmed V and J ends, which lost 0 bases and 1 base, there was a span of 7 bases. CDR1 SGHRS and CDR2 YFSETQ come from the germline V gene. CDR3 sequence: CASSLVANNYGYTF. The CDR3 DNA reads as TGCGCCAGCAGCTTGGTAGCAAATAACTATGGCTACACCTTC.

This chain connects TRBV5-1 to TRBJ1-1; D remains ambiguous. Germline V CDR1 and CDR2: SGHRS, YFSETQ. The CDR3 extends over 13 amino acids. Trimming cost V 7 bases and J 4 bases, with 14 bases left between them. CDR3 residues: CASFKPGSTEAFF. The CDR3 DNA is TGCGCCAGCTTCAAACCGGGGAGCACTGAAGCTTTCTTT.

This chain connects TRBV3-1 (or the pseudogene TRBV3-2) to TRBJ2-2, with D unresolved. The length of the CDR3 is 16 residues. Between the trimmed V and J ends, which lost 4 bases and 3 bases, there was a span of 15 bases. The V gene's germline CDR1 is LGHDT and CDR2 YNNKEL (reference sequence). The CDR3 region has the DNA TGTGCCAGCAGCCTCCTGTCCCGGGTTCACACCGGGGAGCTGTTTTTT. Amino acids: CASSLLSRVHTGELFF.

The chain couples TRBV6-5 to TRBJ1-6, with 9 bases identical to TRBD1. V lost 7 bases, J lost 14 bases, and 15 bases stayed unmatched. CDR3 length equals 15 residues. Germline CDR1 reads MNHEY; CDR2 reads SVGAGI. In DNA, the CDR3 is TGTGCCAGCACCGTAGCCGGGACAGGGAATTTGGCCCTCCACTTT. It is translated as CASTVAGTGNLALHF.

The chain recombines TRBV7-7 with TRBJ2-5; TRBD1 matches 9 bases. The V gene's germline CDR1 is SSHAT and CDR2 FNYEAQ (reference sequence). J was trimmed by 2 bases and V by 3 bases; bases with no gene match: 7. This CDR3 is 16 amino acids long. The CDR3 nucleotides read TGTGCCAGCAGCTTGAACAGGGGGCGCAGGCAAGAGACCCAGTACTTC. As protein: CASSLNRGRRQETQYF.

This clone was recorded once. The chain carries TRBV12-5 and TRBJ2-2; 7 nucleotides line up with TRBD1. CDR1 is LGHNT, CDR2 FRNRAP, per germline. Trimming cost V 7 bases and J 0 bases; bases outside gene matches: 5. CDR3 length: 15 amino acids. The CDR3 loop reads CASAWDRPNTGELFF. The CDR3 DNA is TGTGCTAGTGCTTGGGACAGACCGAACACCGGGGAGCTGTTTTTT.

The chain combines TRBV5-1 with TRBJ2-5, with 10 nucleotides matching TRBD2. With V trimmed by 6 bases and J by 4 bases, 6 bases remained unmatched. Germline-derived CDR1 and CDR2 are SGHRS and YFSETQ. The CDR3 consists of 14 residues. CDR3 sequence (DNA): TGCGCCAGCACGGCAGCGGGGGGGTCAGAGACCCAGTACTTC. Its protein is CASTAAGGSETQYF.

The CDR3 region is CASSPTEIKSYEQYF. The CDR3 DNA follows: TGTGCCAGCAGCCCAACAGAAATTAAATCCTACGAGCAGTACTTC. The gene calls are TRBV2 and TRBJ2-7; no reliable D call. This CDR3 region has 15 residues. Germline-derived CDR1 and CDR2 are SNHLY and FYNNEI. Trimming shortened V by 6 bases and J by 1 base, and 16 bases separated the two germline ends.

The CDR3 bases are TGTGCCAGCAGCCAAGATTTAGGGGGCCTCCAAGAGACCCAGTACTTC. Amino acids: CASSQDLGGLQETQYF. This chain joins TRBV4-2 and TRBJ2-5; 7 positions match TRBD1. Germline V gene data show CDR1 as LGHNA and CDR2 as YNFKEQ. The CDR3 is 16 residues long. J gave up 1 base and V 0 bases, and 5 bases lay outside the gene matches.

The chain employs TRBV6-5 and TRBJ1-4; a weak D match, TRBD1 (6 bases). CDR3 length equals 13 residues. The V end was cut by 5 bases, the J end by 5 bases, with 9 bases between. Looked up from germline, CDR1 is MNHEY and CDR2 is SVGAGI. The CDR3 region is CASSRGQNEKLFF. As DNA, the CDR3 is TGTGCCAGCAGTCGCGGACAGAATGAAAAACTGTTTTTT.

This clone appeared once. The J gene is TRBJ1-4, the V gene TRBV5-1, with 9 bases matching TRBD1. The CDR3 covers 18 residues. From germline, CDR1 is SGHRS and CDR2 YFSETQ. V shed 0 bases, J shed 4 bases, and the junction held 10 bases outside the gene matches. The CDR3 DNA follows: TGCGCCAGCAGCTTGGGGGGACAGGGCCGCCAGGGTAATGAAAAACTGTTTTTT. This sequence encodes CASSLGGQGRQGNEKLFF.

The CDR3 here is CASSQGLAIEQYF. CDR3 bases: TGCGCCAGCAGCCAGGGGCTTGCGATCGAGCAGTACTTC. The rearrangement uses TRBV5-1 and TRBJ2-7, with TRBD1 as a possible D gene (6 bases). V was clipped by 4 bases and J by 6 bases, with 14 bases between them. Germline CDR1 is SGHRS and CDR2 is YFSETQ. There are 13 residues in the CDR3.

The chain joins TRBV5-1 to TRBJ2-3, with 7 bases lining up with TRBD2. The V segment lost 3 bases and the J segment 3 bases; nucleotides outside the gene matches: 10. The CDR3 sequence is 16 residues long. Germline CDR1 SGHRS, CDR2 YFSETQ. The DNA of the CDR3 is TGCGCCAGCAGCTCGGGACTACTCAAGATGACAGATACGCAGTATTTT. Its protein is CASSSGLLKMTDTQYF.

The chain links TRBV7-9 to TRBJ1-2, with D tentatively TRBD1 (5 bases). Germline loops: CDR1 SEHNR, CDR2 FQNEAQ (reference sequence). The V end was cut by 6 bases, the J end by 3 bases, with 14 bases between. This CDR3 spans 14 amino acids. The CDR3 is CASRRIGGDYGYTF. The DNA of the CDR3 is TGTGCCAGCAGACGGATCGGGGGGGACTATGGCTACACCTTC.

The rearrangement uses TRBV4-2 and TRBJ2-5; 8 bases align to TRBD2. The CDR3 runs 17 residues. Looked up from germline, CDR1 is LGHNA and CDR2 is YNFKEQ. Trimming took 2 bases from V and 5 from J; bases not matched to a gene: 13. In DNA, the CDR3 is TGTGCCAGCAGCCAAAACCCAGGGCGGGGGGCATGGGAGACCCAGTACTTC. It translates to CASSQNPGRGAWETQYF.

In DNA, the CDR3 is TGTGCCAGCAGGAACGCAAGGAGGGATTCACCCCTCCACTTT. Residues: CASRNARRDSPLHF. The gene calls are TRBV6-5 and TRBJ1-6; no reliable D call. This CDR3 region has 14 residues. CDR1 MNHEY and CDR2 SVGAGI come from the germline V gene. Trimming left V 6 bases short and J 8 bases short, with 14 bases between.

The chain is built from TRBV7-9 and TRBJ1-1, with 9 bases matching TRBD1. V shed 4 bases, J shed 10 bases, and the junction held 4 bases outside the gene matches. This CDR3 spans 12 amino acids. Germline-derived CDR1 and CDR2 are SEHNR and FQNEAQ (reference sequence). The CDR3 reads CASSSGQGSAFF. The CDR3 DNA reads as TGTGCCAGCAGCTCGGGACAGGGTTCAGCTTTCTTT.